The 32 T cell receptor beta chains reported below all come from one sample, sequenced in a study of shared clonotypes between healthy human individuals. TCRdb keeps only in-frame clones here, not all; method: immunoSEQ multiplex PCR. This sample carries fewer than 850,000 clones, roughly 96% of them seen once, and the ten largest clones take around 0.25%. In the naive CD8 group, cells lacked CD45RO and were positively selected for CCR7, so terminally differentiated effector memory CD45RA+ cells were left out. The sequenced sample was naive CD8+ T cells sorted from blood. Source of these receptors: a man younger than 40 in good health.

A word on this clone: A junction end diverges from the germline sequence, so it may reflect a read error. The chain links TRBV4-2 to TRBJ2-7; TRBD2 is a possible D gene (5 bases). Germline V lookup: CDR1 LGHNA, CDR2 YNFKEQ. CDR3 length equals 15 residues. The CDR3, as DNA: TGTGCCAGCAGCCAAGAGTGGAGAAGCGGAGCCTCCCCAGACTTC. It codes for CASSQEWRSGASPDF.

The J gene is TRBJ2-3, the V gene TRBV28; unclear D gene. Germline V CDR1 and CDR2: MDHEN, SYDVKM. Trimming removed 5 bases at V and 0 bases at J, with 12 bases between. The CDR3 runs 15 residues. Here the CDR3 DNA reads TGTGCCAGCAGTACCCGGGTTACTAGCACAGATACGCAGTATTTT. The encoded protein is CASSTRVTSTDTQYF.

The chain couples TRBV14 to TRBJ2-1; 7 nucleotides match TRBD2. Per the germline V gene, CDR1 is SGHDN and CDR2 is FVKESK. Losses at the gene ends were 3 bases for V and 5 bases for J; bases not matched to a gene: 4. The CDR3 runs to 14 residues. CDR3 DNA sequence: TGTGCCAGCAGCCAGCTAGCGGCCCACAATGAGCAGTTCTTC. It specifies CASSQLAAHNEQFF.

The chain joins TRBV16 to TRBJ2-7; 10 nucleotides align to TRBD1. Germline V gene lookup returns CDR1 KGHSY and CDR2 FQNENV. The J segment lost 3 bases and the V segment lost 2 bases, leaving 1 base of the junction unmatched. The CDR3 consists of 14 residues. The CDR3 here is CASSQGDRGYEQYF. CDR3 bases: TGTGCCAGCAGCCAAGGGGACAGGGGCTACGAGCAGTACTTC.

This chain connects TRBV7-3 to TRBJ2-3; D assignment may be TRBD1 or TRBD2 (5 bases each). Germline V gene sequence: CDR1 SGHTA, CDR2 FQGTGA. The CDR3 covers 13 residues. Trimming shortened V by 5 bases and J by 6 bases, and 12 bases separated the two germline ends. DNA of the CDR3: TGTGCCAGCAGCCCAGCGGACACGGATACGCAGTATTTT. Amino acids: CASSPADTDTQYF. The variable domain in full, with the rest retrieved from reference TRBV7-3 and TRBJ2-3, is GAGVSQTPSNKVTEKGKYVELRCDPISGHTALYWYRQSLGQGPEFLIYFQGTGAADDSGLPNDRFFAVRPEGSVSTLKIQRTERGDSAVYLCASSPADTDTQYFGPGTRLTVL.

The J gene is TRBJ2-7, the V gene TRBV4-1; D gene ambiguous. The CDR3 totals 13 residues. The ends were cut back, 3 bases at V and 6 bases at J, with 12 bases in the middle. Germline V CDR1 and CDR2: MGHRA, YSYEKL. The CDR3, as DNA: TGCGCCAGCAGCCACCCCCCGAGGCGCGAGCAGTACTTC. Its translation is CASSHPPRREQYF.

The V call is TRBV5-1, the J call TRBJ2-7; TRBD1 matches 8 bases. This CDR3 has 17 residues. V lost 5 bases and J lost 2; bases outside the gene matches: 15. The germline CDR1 and CDR2 sequences are SGHRS and YFSETQ. CDR3 amino acids: CASRFVPSGTGTYEQYF. The CDR3 coding sequence is TGCGCCAGCAGATTTGTGCCCTCCGGGACAGGAACCTACGAGCAGTACTTC.

As to this clone: Other DNA sequences from this sample encode an identical CDR3 as well. The chain joins TRBV29-1 to TRBJ2-7; D not resolved. With 3 bases removed from V and 2 bases from J, the gap between germline ends came to 8 bases. This CDR3 is 12 amino acids long. Per germline, CDR1 SQVTM and CDR2 ANQGSEA. In nucleotides, the CDR3 is TGCAGCGTTGAGGGAAGGGCCTACGAGCAGTACTTC. Translating it yields CSVEGRAYEQYF.

This rearrangement joins TRBV7-3 to TRBJ2-1, with a weak D call TRBD1 (6 bases). V was pared by 5 bases and J by 4 bases, with 15 bases between. Per germline, CDR1 SGHTA and CDR2 FQGTGA. CDR3 length equals 15 residues. CDR3 loop: CASSTDSRLYNEQFF. The CDR3 region has the DNA TGTGCCAGCAGCACGGACAGCAGGTTGTACAATGAGCAGTTCTTC.

This rearrangement joins TRBV29-1 to TRBJ2-2, with D perhaps TRBD1 (6 bases). The CDR3 loop spans 13 amino acids. V was pared by 7 bases and J by 2 bases, with 11 bases between. From germline, CDR1 is SQVTM and CDR2 ANQGSEA. This CDR3 is CSGQDANTGELFF. The DNA for the CDR3 is TGCAGCGGACAGGACGCAAACACCGGGGAGCTGTTTTTT.

The chain uses TRBV2 and TRBJ1-2; no firm D call. V lost 0 bases and J 2 bases, leaving 10 bases between the germline ends. This CDR3 is built from 15 residues. CDR1 and CDR2 (germline): SNHLY, FYNNEI. The CDR3: CASSEAPGKNYGYTF. CDR3 coding DNA: TGTGCCAGCAGTGAAGCACCGGGGAAAAACTATGGCTACACCTTC. Based on the CDR3 plus reference TRBV2 and TRBJ1-2, the full variable domain is EPEVTQTPSHQVTQMGQEVILRCVPISNHLYFYWYRQILGQKVEFLVSFYNNEISEKSEIFDDQFSVERPDGSNFTLKIRSTKLEDSAMYFCASSEAPGKNYGYTFGSGTRLTVV.

The V call is TRBV7-9, the J call TRBJ2-3, with 12 positions matching TRBD2. Per germline, CDR1 SEHNR and CDR2 FQNEAQ (reference sequence). The CDR3 is made up of 15 amino acids. Trimming at V came to 5 bases and at J to 5 bases, leaving 5 bases not matched to a gene. The CDR3 protein is CASSHEGLAGDTQYF. The CDR3 nucleotides are TGTGCCAGCAGCCACGAGGGACTAGCGGGAGATACGCAGTATTTT.

A word on this clone: The same CDR3 can be traced to other DNA sequences in this sample. This sequence joins TRBV9 and TRBJ2-1; possibly TRBD1 for D (6 bases). The germline CDR1 and CDR2 sequences are SGDLS and YYNGEE. Trimming removed 3 bases at V and 0 bases at J, with 10 bases between. CDR3 length: 15 amino acids. This CDR3 reads CASSEAGVSYNEQFF. The DNA for the CDR3 is TGTGCCAGCAGCGAAGCAGGGGTCTCCTACAATGAGCAGTTCTTC. Complete variable domain (other parts from reference TRBV9 and TRBJ2-1): DSGVTQTPKHLITATGQRVTLRCSPRSGDLSVYWYQQSLDQGLQFLIQYYNGEERAKGNILERFSAQQFPDLHSELNLSSLELGDSALYFCASSEAGVSYNEQFFGPGTRLTVL.

The chain carries TRBV4-3 and TRBJ2-2; 9 bases fit TRBD1. The CDR3 length is 15 residues. CDR1 LGHNA and CDR2 YSLEER come from the germline V gene. Unmatched junction bases numbered 5, after V lost 4 bases and J lost 5 bases. The CDR3 protein is CASSPGQGRTGELFF. As DNA, the CDR3 is TGCGCCAGCAGCCCGGGACAGGGCAGGACCGGGGAGCTGTTTTTT.

This rearrangement joins TRBV7-6 to TRBJ2-2; the D is unclear. CDR1 is SGHVS, CDR2 FNYEAQ, per germline. Trimming took off 0 bases at V and 9 bases at J, with 8 bases between the two ends. The CDR3 consists of 13 residues. The CDR3 reads CASSLARNRELFF. CDR3 in DNA: TGTGCCAGCAGCTTAGCGCGGAATCGGGAGCTGTTTTTT.

J is TRBJ2-3 and V is TRBV7-9, with 7 bases that match TRBD2. V lost 5 bases and J lost 4; bases outside the gene matches: 18. The CDR3 is made up of 18 amino acids. The V gene's germline CDR1 is SEHNR and CDR2 FQNEAQ (reference sequence). This chain's CDR3 is CASSKHGTTQTFSDTQYF. DNA for the CDR3: TGTGCCAGCAGCAAGCACGGGACTACACAAACTTTCTCAGATACGCAGTATTTT.

The chain links TRBV15 to TRBJ2-1, with 8 bases fitting TRBD1. From germline, CDR1 is LNHNV and CDR2 YYDKDF (reference sequence). The CDR3 has 15 amino acids. Trimming removed 3 bases from V and 4 bases from J; junction bases left unmatched: 5. Here the CDR3 DNA reads TGTGCCACCAGCAGGACAGGGGAAAAATACAATGAGCAGTTCTTC. It specifies CATSRTGEKYNEQFF.

The rearrangement uses TRBV15 and TRBJ2-1; D remains ambiguous. With 3 bases removed from V and 9 bases from J, the gap between germline ends came to 30 bases. The CDR3 length is 19 residues. Germline V gene sequence: CDR1 LNHNV, CDR2 YYDKDF (reference sequence). In nucleotides, the CDR3 is TGTGCCACCAGCAGCCCCCCCCCTCGGACCTTCCGCTTCGGTAGTGAGCAGTTCTTC. Amino acids: CATSSPPPRTFRFGSEQFF.

V gene TRBV27 combines with J gene TRBJ1-1, with D maybe TRBD1 (6 bases). The CDR3 covers 14 residues. CDR1 is MNHEY, CDR2 SMNVEV, per germline (reference sequence). The ends were cut back, 5 bases at V and 1 base at J, with 11 bases in the middle. In DNA form, the CDR3 reads TGTGCCAGCAGTAAACAGGGAAGGAACACTGAAGCTTTCTTT. It encodes CASSKQGRNTEAFF.

The genes are TRBV28 and TRBJ2-3; the D is unclear. The ends were cut back, 3 bases at V and 2 bases at J, with 6 bases in the middle. This CDR3 is 13 amino acids long. From germline, CDR1 is MDHEN and CDR2 SYDVKM. This CDR3 reads CASSLYNTDTQYF. CDR3 DNA sequence: TGTGCCAGCAGTTTGTACAACACAGATACGCAGTATTTT.

This sequence joins TRBV29-1 and TRBJ1-4; maybe TRBD1 (6 bases). The CDR3 sequence is 14 residues long. Trimming removed 4 bases from V and 5 bases from J, with 14 bases in between. Germline lookup yields CDR1 SQVTM and CDR2 ANQGSEA. CDR3 sequence: CSVAHRDGNEKLFF. In DNA, the CDR3 is TGCAGCGTTGCCCACAGGGACGGGAATGAAAAACTGTTTTTT.

V gene TRBV12-5 combines with J gene TRBJ2-5; unclear D gene. V lost 1 base to trimming and J lost 1 base, with 4 bases between them. The CDR3 runs 13 residues. The germline gives CDR1 LGHNT, CDR2 FRNRAP. CDR3 sequence: CASGLDFQETQYF. CDR3 nucleotide sequence: TGTGCTAGTGGTTTGGACTTCCAAGAGACCCAGTACTTC. Based on the CDR3 plus reference TRBV12-5 and TRBJ2-5, the full variable domain is DARVTQTPRHKVTEMGQEVTMRCQPILGHNTVFWYRQTMMQGLELLAYFRNRAPLDDSGMPKDRFSAEMPDATLATLKIQPSEPRDSAVYFCASGLDFQETQYFGPGTRLLVL.

J is TRBJ2-2 and V is TRBV27; D unclear. Trimming stripped 10 bases from V and 6 bases from J, with 9 bases between. Germline V gene data show CDR1 as MNHEY and CDR2 as SMNVEV (reference sequence). CDR3 length equals 11 residues. In nucleotides, the CDR3 is TGTGCCACACTCCTCTCCGGGGAGCTGTTTTTT. This sequence encodes CATLLSGELFF.

The rearrangement joins TRBV6-6 to TRBJ1-2; D unresolved. The CDR3 spans 16 residues. V lost 0 bases and J 1 base, leaving 12 bases between the germline ends. In germline, CDR1 is MNHNY, CDR2 SVGAGI (reference sequence). This CDR3 is CASSYSGWGDNYGYTF. Written as DNA, the CDR3 is TGTGCCAGCAGTTACTCGGGGTGGGGTGATAACTATGGCTACACCTTC.

The chain has TRBV7-9 and TRBJ1-3; D possibly corresponds to TRBD1 (6 bases). Trimming left V 1 base short and J 0 bases short, with 19 bases between. This CDR3 spans 19 amino acids. Germline V gives CDR1 SEHNR, CDR2 FQNEAQ (reference sequence). CDR3 sequence (DNA): TGTGCCAGCAGCTTAGTTCGTCAGGGGACGAGACCCTCTGGAAACACCATATATTTT. Its protein product is CASSLVRQGTRPSGNTIYF.

The J gene is TRBJ2-5, the V gene TRBV6-1; 10 nucleotides align to TRBD2. V gave up 1 base and J gave up 2 bases; unmatched junction bases: 4. The CDR3 sequence is 16 residues long. The germline V gene has CDR1 MNHNS and CDR2 SASEGT. The CDR3 reads CASSEGSGRFQETQYF. DNA for the CDR3: TGTGCCAGCAGTGAAGGTAGCGGGAGGTTTCAAGAGACCCAGTACTTC.

The chain carries TRBV11-2 and TRBJ2-7; a possible D gene is TRBD2 (5 bases). The CDR3 extends over 14 amino acids. With 0 bases removed from V and 2 bases from J, the gap between germline ends came to 8 bases. CDR1 and CDR2 from the germline V gene are SGHAT and FQNNGV. The CDR3 loop reads CASSLDGGAYEQYF. CDR3 sequence (DNA): TGTGCCAGCAGCTTAGATGGAGGAGCCTACGAGCAGTACTTC.

The chain joins TRBV6-5 to TRBJ2-7; D gene unclear. Germline V gene data show CDR1 as MNHEY and CDR2 as SVGAGI. The CDR3 spans 12 residues. With 0 bases removed from V and 5 bases from J, the gap between germline ends came to 5 bases. CDR3 nucleotides: TGTGCCAGCAGTTACTCGGCGAACGAGCAGTACTTC. Translation: CASSYSANEQYF.

The chain links TRBV29-1 to TRBJ2-7; D unclear. Germline lookup yields CDR1 SQVTM and CDR2 ANQGSEA. Trimming pared 6 bases from V and 3 bases from J, leaving 12 bases between. The CDR3 runs to 12 residues. The CDR3, as DNA: TGCAGCGTGGACCAAACGGGCTACGAGCAGTACTTC. Protein sequence: CSVDQTGYEQYF.

The chain is built from TRBV10-3 and TRBJ2-7; D perhaps matches TRBD2 (5 bases). Trimming pared 6 bases from V and 3 bases from J, leaving 21 bases between. The CDR3 consists of 16 residues. CDR1 and CDR2 (germline): ENHRY, SYGVKD. The CDR3 sequence is CAIRDEASRRSYEQYF. The CDR3 region has the DNA TGTGCCATCAGAGACGAGGCATCACGGAGGAGCTACGAGCAGTACTTC.

The CDR3 loop is CSVELAGAPDTQYF. For the CDR3, the DNA is TGCAGCGTTGAACTAGCGGGAGCACCAGATACGCAGTATTTT. The chain links TRBV29-1 to TRBJ2-3; 10 nucleotides agree with TRBD2. CDR1 SQVTM and CDR2 ANQGSEA come from the germline V gene. This CDR3 region has 14 residues. V was pared by 2 bases and J by 4 bases, with 3 bases of the junction left unmatched.

V is TRBV7-9 and J is TRBJ1-4, with 9 bases lining up with TRBD1. Germline V gene lookup returns CDR1 SEHNR and CDR2 FQNEAQ (reference sequence). The length of the CDR3 is 16 residues. V was pared by 5 bases and J by 8 bases, with 12 bases of the junction left unmatched. The CDR3 nucleotides read TGTGCCAGCAGCGCCCAACAGGGGGCGCGTCGAGAAAAACTGTTTTTT. This codes for CASSAQQGARREKLFF.